The clone carrying this TCR beta chain was picked up many times. TCRdb passed the 5' RACE reads through MiXCR, listing each CDR3 protein once. The sample holds 160,000 or so distinct CDR3 sequences, approximately 6.7% seen once. These data originate in a study of T cells after yellow fever vaccination. The V end was cut by 0 bases, the J end by 2 bases, with 7 bases between. Germline V CDR1 and CDR2: SGHRS, YFSETQ. The CDR3 runs 14 residues. This TCR derives from a man aged 18 to 29 who received the YFV17D yellow fever vaccine. The chain uses TRBV5-1 and TRBJ2-3; no firm D call. The source was CD4+ T cells sorted from PBMCs, collected around 5 days after the first yellow fever vaccination. CDR3 amino acids: CASSLAMDTDTQYF. The CDR3 region has the DNA TGCGCCAGCAGCTTGGCCATGGACACAGATACGCAGTATTTT.